These T cell receptor beta chains were read from a single sample in a study of CD8 T cells in Susac syndrome. TCRdb re-analysed the immunoSEQ multiplex PCR reads in MiXCR, keeping a single row per CDR3 protein. The sample records some 250,000 distinct CDR3 sequences, 90% to 96% being singletons. What was sequenced was CD4+ T cells from PBMCs. All receptors derive from a human donor with Susac syndrome. Both conserved end residues are part of each CDR3. A D gene is named only where the DNA matches it firmly. Clone size appears in some rows only: once, few, many, or a class for an expanded clone.

v_gene: TRBV5-1; d_gene: NA; abundance: NA; j_gene: TRBJ2-7; CDR3nt: TGCGCCAGCAGCCCTGTTGCTAGCCTATCCTACGAGCAGTACTTC; CDR3aa: CASSPVASLSYEQYF
v_gene: TRBV4-1; d_gene: TRBD2; abundance: NA; j_gene: TRBJ2-7; CDR3nt: TGCGCCAGCAGCCAAGAAACTAGCGGGAGCATCTCCTACGAGCAGTACTTC; CDR3aa: CASSQETSGSISYEQYF
v_gene: TRBV10-3; d_gene: NA; abundance: NA; j_gene: TRBJ1-2; CDR3nt: TGTGCCATCACTTCCGACGCGAACTATGGCTACACCTTC; CDR3aa: CAITSDANYGYTF
v_gene: TRBV28; d_gene: TRBD1; abundance: NA; j_gene: TRBJ1-3; CDR3nt: TGTGCCAGCAGTAATCCGGGGACAGCCGGAAACACCATATATTTT; CDR3aa: CASSNPGTAGNTIYF
v_gene: TRBV7-9; d_gene: TRBD2; abundance: NA; j_gene: TRBJ2-1; CDR3nt: TGTGCCAGCAGCTTAGCGCGAATAGCGGGAGTTGAGCAGTTCTTC; CDR3aa: CASSLARIAGVEQFF
v_gene: TRBV11-2; d_gene: NA; abundance: NA; j_gene: TRBJ1-1; CDR3nt: TGTGCCAGCAGCTCTGCCCGAGGCGCGGGCACTGAAGCTTTCTTT; CDR3aa: CASSSARGAGTEAFF
v_gene: TRBV5-6; d_gene: NA; abundance: NA; j_gene: TRBJ2-5; CDR3nt: TGTGCCAGCAGCCAACTAAGGTCCTCCGCGGAGACCCAGTACTTC; CDR3aa: CASSQLRSSAETQYF
v_gene: TRBV20-1; d_gene: NA; abundance: NA; j_gene: TRBJ2-7; CDR3nt: TGCAGTGCTACCGACCGCCGAGCAAGCGACGAGCAGTACTTC; CDR3aa: CSATDRRASDEQYF
v_gene: TRBV2; d_gene: NA; abundance: NA; j_gene: TRBJ1-5; CDR3nt: TGTGCCAGCGGTAACCCGGGACAAGGCCAGCCCCAGCATTTT; CDR3aa: CASGNPGQGQPQHF
v_gene: TRBV27; d_gene: NA; abundance: NA; j_gene: TRBJ1-2; CDR3nt: TGTGCCAGCAGTTTTAGAGGGAATGGCTACACCTTC; CDR3aa: CASSFRGNGYTF
v_gene: TRBV7-3; d_gene: TRBD2; abundance: NA; j_gene: TRBJ2-3; CDR3nt: TGTGCCAGCAGCTTAACTAGCGGGAGTGGGACAGATACGCAGTATTTT; CDR3aa: CASSLTSGSGTDTQYF
v_gene: TRBV25-1; d_gene: NA; abundance: NA; j_gene: TRBJ2-6; CDR3nt: TGTGCCAGCAGTGAATGGGTTGGAGACTCTGGGGCCAACGTCCTGACTTTC; CDR3aa: CASSEWVGDSGANVLTF
v_gene: TRBV28; d_gene: TRBD1; abundance: NA; j_gene: TRBJ2-7; CDR3nt: TGTGCCAGCAGTTCCCCCGGGACAGGCCCCTACGAGCAGTACTTC; CDR3aa: CASSSPGTGPYEQYF
v_gene: TRBV30; d_gene: TRBD2; abundance: few; j_gene: TRBJ2-1; CDR3nt: TGTGCCTGGAATAGCGGGAGCTCCTACAATGAGCAGTTCTTC; CDR3aa: CAWNSGSSYNEQFF
v_gene: TRBV29-1; d_gene: NA; abundance: NA; j_gene: TRBJ2-7; CDR3nt: TGCAGCGTGGGGTTACACCCGACGGACGAGCAGTACTTC; CDR3aa: CSVGLHPTDEQYF
v_gene: TRBV29-1; d_gene: TRBD2; abundance: NA; j_gene: TRBJ2-3; CDR3nt: TGCAGCGTGCGTAGCGGGAGTAGCGCAGATACGCAGTATTTT; CDR3aa: CSVRSGSSADTQYF
v_gene: TRBV3-1; d_gene: NA; abundance: few; j_gene: TRBJ2-2; CDR3nt: TGTGCCAGCAAGGACACCGGGGAGCTGTTTTTT; CDR3aa: CASKDTGELFF
v_gene: TRBV3-1; d_gene: NA; abundance: NA; j_gene: TRBJ2-1; CDR3nt: TGTGCCAGCAGCCAAGAGGCCCTGCTAGTCAATGAGCAGTTCTTC; CDR3aa: CASSQEALLVNEQFF
v_gene: TRBV29-1; d_gene: NA; abundance: NA; j_gene: TRBJ2-5; CDR3nt: TGCAGCCTTGTCATTACGGTCGGAGAGACCCAGTACTTC; CDR3aa: CSLVITVGETQYF
v_gene: TRBV9; d_gene: NA; abundance: NA; j_gene: TRBJ2-7; CDR3nt: TGTGCCAGCAGCGCCGACACAGAGCAGTACTTC; CDR3aa: CASSADTEQYF
v_gene: TRBV7-9; d_gene: TRBD1; abundance: NA; j_gene: TRBJ1-5; CDR3nt: TGTGCCAGCAGCTTAGGCTGGGGACAGGAATACAATCAGCCCCAGCATTTT; CDR3aa: CASSLGWGQEYNQPQHF
v_gene: TRBV15; d_gene: NA; abundance: NA; j_gene: TRBJ2-7; CDR3nt: TGTGCCACCAGCAGCGGGCGGGATCAGCAGTACTTC; CDR3aa: CATSSGRDQQYF
v_gene: TRBV5-1; d_gene: TRBD1; abundance: NA; j_gene: TRBJ1-5; CDR3nt: TGCGCCAGCAGCGCGGGACAGGGGTTAGGGCAGCCCCAGCATTTT; CDR3aa: CASSAGQGLGQPQHF
v_gene: TRBV28; d_gene: NA; abundance: NA; j_gene: TRBJ2-4; CDR3nt: TGTGCCAGCAGTTTAGTCAGGGAAAGGCCCATAGCCAAAAACATTCAGTACTTC; CDR3aa: CASSLVRERPIAKNIQYF
v_gene: TRBV24-1; d_gene: NA; abundance: NA; j_gene: TRBJ2-2; CDR3nt: TGTGCCACCAGTGACCCGCTCGGGAGTAGCGGTAGAGCCGGGGAGCTGTTTTTT; CDR3aa: CATSDPLGSSGRAGELFF
v_gene: TRBV29-1; d_gene: TRBD1; abundance: NA; j_gene: TRBJ2-7; CDR3nt: TGCAGCGGCTTGACAGGGGGCAAGGACGAGCAGTACTTC; CDR3aa: CSGLTGGKDEQYF
v_gene: TRBV7-8; d_gene: NA; abundance: NA; j_gene: TRBJ1-2; CDR3nt: TGTGCCAGCAGCTTCAGCAGGGATGGCTACACCTTC; CDR3aa: CASSFSRDGYTF
v_gene: TRBV5-1; d_gene: NA; abundance: NA; j_gene: TRBJ2-1; CDR3nt: TGCGCCAGCAGCTTCGGGCCAAGTGGGAAAGGTGAGCAGTTCTTC; CDR3aa: CASSFGPSGKGEQFF
v_gene: TRBV12-3/TRBV12-4; d_gene: NA; abundance: NA; j_gene: TRBJ1-1; CDR3nt: TGTGCCAGCACCCCGGGACAAGGTAACACTGAAGCTTTCTTT; CDR3aa: CASTPGQGNTEAFF
v_gene: TRBV30; d_gene: NA; abundance: NA; j_gene: TRBJ1-2; CDR3nt: TGTGCCTCCGAAAGGGGGGAACTCGATGGCTACACCTTC; CDR3aa: CASERGELDGYTF
v_gene: TRBV12-3/TRBV12-4; d_gene: NA; abundance: NA; j_gene: TRBJ1-5; CDR3nt: TGTGCCAGTGTGAGGACTGCTAGCAATCAGCCCCAGCATTTT; CDR3aa: CASVRTASNQPQHF
v_gene: TRBV5-4; d_gene: NA; abundance: NA; j_gene: TRBJ2-1; CDR3nt: TGTGCCAGCAGCCCTTGGACTAACTCCTACAATGAGCAGTTCTTC; CDR3aa: CASSPWTNSYNEQFF
v_gene: TRBV25-1; d_gene: NA; abundance: NA; j_gene: TRBJ2-1; CDR3nt: TGTGCCAGCGTCCAGAGGGGGACGTTCAATGAGCAGTTCTTC; CDR3aa: CASVQRGTFNEQFF
v_gene: TRBV12-3/TRBV12-4; d_gene: NA; abundance: NA; j_gene: TRBJ2-7; CDR3nt: TGTGCCAGCACCTACCGGGCCCTCGGCGAGCAGTACTTC; CDR3aa: CASTYRALGEQYF
v_gene: TRBV28; d_gene: NA; abundance: NA; j_gene: TRBJ1-3; CDR3nt: TGTGCCAGCAATGTGAAGGGCTCTGGAAACACCATATATTTT; CDR3aa: CASNVKGSGNTIYF
v_gene: TRBV4-2; d_gene: TRBD1; abundance: NA; j_gene: TRBJ1-4; CDR3nt: TGTGCCAGCAGCCTTGACAGGGGGAGTGAAAAACTGTTTTTT; CDR3aa: CASSLDRGSEKLFF
v_gene: TRBV11-3; d_gene: TRBD1; abundance: NA; j_gene: TRBJ2-4; CDR3nt: TGTGCCAGCAGCGCAATTCGGGACAGGGGAAACATTCAGTACTTC; CDR3aa: CASSAIRDRGNIQYF
v_gene: TRBV27; d_gene: NA; abundance: NA; j_gene: TRBJ1-5; CDR3nt: TGTGCCAGCCGTAAGGACCAACAGCCCCAGCATTTT; CDR3aa: CASRKDQQPQHF
v_gene: TRBV24-1; d_gene: NA; abundance: NA; j_gene: TRBJ1-2; CDR3nt: TGTGCCACCAGTGAGTCCGACAGGCCAGGGTATGGCTACACCTTC; CDR3aa: CATSESDRPGYGYTF
v_gene: TRBV29-1; d_gene: NA; abundance: once; j_gene: TRBJ2-7; CDR3nt: TGCAGCGTTGAGGAAGGCCCCTACGAGCAGTACTTC; CDR3aa: CSVEEGPYEQYF
v_gene: TRBV5-1; d_gene: NA; abundance: NA; j_gene: TRBJ2-2; CDR3nt: TGCGCCAGCCGATCAGGGAACACCGGGGAGCTGTTTTTT; CDR3aa: CASRSGNTGELFF
v_gene: TRBV5-1; d_gene: NA; abundance: NA; j_gene: TRBJ2-7; CDR3nt: TGCGCCAGCAGCTTGGGAGAATCGGGAACTTACGAGCAGTACTTC; CDR3aa: CASSLGESGTYEQYF
v_gene: TRBV11-2; d_gene: NA; abundance: NA; j_gene: TRBJ1-5; CDR3nt: TGTGCCAGCAGCTTAAGTTCGAGCCATCAGCCCCAGCATTTT; CDR3aa: CASSLSSSHQPQHF
v_gene: TRBV6-5; d_gene: NA; abundance: NA; j_gene: TRBJ1-5; CDR3nt: TGTGCCAGCAGTTACCGGGATAGCAATCAGCCCCAGCATTTT; CDR3aa: CASSYRDSNQPQHF
v_gene: TRBV18; d_gene: NA; abundance: NA; j_gene: TRBJ2-5; CDR3nt: TGTGCCAGCTCACCAGTTGCGCTCCAAGAGACCCAGTACTTC; CDR3aa: CASSPVALQETQYF
v_gene: TRBV24-1; d_gene: NA; abundance: NA; j_gene: TRBJ1-5; CDR3nt: TGTGCCACCAGTGGAAACAGCAATCAGCCCCAGCATTTT; CDR3aa: CATSGNSNQPQHF
v_gene: TRBV7-9; d_gene: TRBD1; abundance: NA; j_gene: TRBJ1-5; CDR3nt: TGTGCCAGCAGCTCCAATCGCGACAGGGTTAGCAATCAGCCCCAGCATTTT; CDR3aa: CASSSNRDRVSNQPQHF
v_gene: TRBV12-3/TRBV12-4; d_gene: NA; abundance: NA; j_gene: TRBJ1-5; CDR3nt: TGTGCCAGCAGTTCGGGACTCAAAGATCAGCCCCAGCATTTT; CDR3aa: CASSSGLKDQPQHF
v_gene: TRBV5-1; d_gene: NA; abundance: NA; j_gene: TRBJ2-5; CDR3nt: TGCGCCAGCAGAAAAGGGGGAGGGCAGCCCCAAGAGACCCAGTACTTC; CDR3aa: CASRKGGGQPQETQYF
v_gene: TRBV20-1; d_gene: TRBD1; abundance: once; j_gene: TRBJ1-2; CDR3nt: TGCAGCGCCAAGGGAGGGGGCGAGAACTATGGCTACACCTTC; CDR3aa: CSAKGGGENYGYTF
v_gene: TRBV29-1; d_gene: NA; abundance: NA; j_gene: TRBJ1-1; CDR3nt: TGCAGCGTTGCCCCCAGGGTAGCTGAAGCTTTCTTT; CDR3aa: CSVAPRVAEAFF
v_gene: TRBV9; d_gene: NA; abundance: NA; j_gene: TRBJ2-2; CDR3nt: TGTGCCAGTCACGGGACGGCGAACACCGGGGAGCTGTTTTTT; CDR3aa: CASHGTANTGELFF
v_gene: TRBV19; d_gene: TRBD2; abundance: NA; j_gene: TRBJ2-7; CDR3nt: TGTGCCAGTGTAAGGACTAGCGGGAGTAGCGAGCAGTACTTC; CDR3aa: CASVRTSGSSEQYF